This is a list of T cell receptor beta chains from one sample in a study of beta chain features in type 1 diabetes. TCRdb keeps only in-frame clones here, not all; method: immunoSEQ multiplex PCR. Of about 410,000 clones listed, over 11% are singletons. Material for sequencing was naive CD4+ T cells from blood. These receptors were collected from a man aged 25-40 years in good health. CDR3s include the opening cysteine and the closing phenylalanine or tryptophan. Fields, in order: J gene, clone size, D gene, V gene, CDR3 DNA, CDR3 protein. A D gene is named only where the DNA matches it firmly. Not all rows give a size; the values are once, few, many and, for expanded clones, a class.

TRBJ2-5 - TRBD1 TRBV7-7 TGTGCCAGCAGCTCGGACAGGGGTCAAGAGACCCAGTACTTC CASSSDRGQETQYF
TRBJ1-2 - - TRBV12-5 TGTGCTAGTGGTTTGGGGGCGCGGGGCTACACCTTC CASGLGARGYTF
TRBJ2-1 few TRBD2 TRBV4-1 TGCGCCAGCAGCCCGGTACTAGCGGGGGGCTACAATGAGCAGTTCTTC CASSPVLAGGYNEQFF
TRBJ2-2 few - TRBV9 TGTGCCAGCAGCGTAGTGCCCGCCGGGGAGCTGTTTTTT CASSVVPAGELFF
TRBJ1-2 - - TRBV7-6 TGTGCCAGCAGCTTAAAGGGCTCTGAGGGCTACACCTTC CASSLKGSEGYTF
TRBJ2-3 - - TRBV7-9 TGTGCCAGCAGCTTAGCTCTAGGCACAGATACGCAGTATTTT CASSLALGTDTQYF
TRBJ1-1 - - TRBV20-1 TGCAGTGCTAGAGTCAGAAGGGAAGCTTTCTTT CSARVRREAFF
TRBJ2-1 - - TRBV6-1 TGTGCCAGCAGAGAGGCGTCCTACAATGAGCAGTTCTTC CASREASYNEQFF
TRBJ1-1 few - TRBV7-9 TGTGCCAGCAGCTTAGCGGGCGGGAACACTGAAGCTTTCTTT CASSLAGGNTEAFF
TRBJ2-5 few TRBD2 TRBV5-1 TGTGCCAGCAGCTTGGCCACGCGGGAGGAGACCCAGTACTTC CASSLATREETQYF
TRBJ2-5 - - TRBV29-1 TGCAGCGTAAGAGGGGTCCAAGAGACCCAGTACTTC CSVRGVQETQYF
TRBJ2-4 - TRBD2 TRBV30 TGTGCCCGGGAGGTTGGCAAAAACATTCAGTACTTC CAREVGKNIQYF
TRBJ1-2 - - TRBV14 TGTGCCAGCAGCCCGGGGATGACTAACTATGGCTACACCTTC CASSPGMTNYGYTF
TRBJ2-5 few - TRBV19 TGTGCCAGTAGTACAAGGGGACTTATCCAAGAGACCCAGTACTTC CASSTRGLIQETQYF
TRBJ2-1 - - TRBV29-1 TGCAGCGTGAGGGGTCTCACAACCTACAATGAGCAGTTCTTC CSVRGLTTYNEQFF
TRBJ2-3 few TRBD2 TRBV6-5 TGTGCCAGCAGCCAACTAGCGGCTTATACAGATACGCAGTATTTT CASSQLAAYTDTQYF
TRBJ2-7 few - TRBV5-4 TGTGCCAGCAGCTTCGGGGCCTACGAGCAGTACTTC CASSFGAYEQYF
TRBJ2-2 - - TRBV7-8 TGTGCCAGCAGCTTAGTCCGGAACACCGGGGAGCTGTTTTTT CASSLVRNTGELFF
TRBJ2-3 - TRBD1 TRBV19 TGTGCCAGTAAAAACAGGGGGGCCGATACGCAGTATTTT CASKNRGADTQYF
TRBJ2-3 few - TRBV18 TGTGCCAGCTCACCTACTAGGAGAGGGGATACGCAGTATTTT CASSPTRRGDTQYF
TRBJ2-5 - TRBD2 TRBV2 TGTGCCAGCAGTGACCATAGCGGGAGGGAAGAGACCCAGTACTTC CASSDHSGREETQYF
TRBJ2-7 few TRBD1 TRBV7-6 TGTGCCAGCAGCTTAGCGGGACAGGGGGCGAGTCCGTACTTC CASSLAGQGASPYF
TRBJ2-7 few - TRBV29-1 TGCAGCGTTGTAGGTAGGACAGTGAACTCCTACGAGCAGTACTTC CSVVGRTVNSYEQYF
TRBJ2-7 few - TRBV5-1 TGCGCCAGCAGCTTAGAAGGCGCCACCTACGAGCAGTACTTC CASSLEGATYEQYF
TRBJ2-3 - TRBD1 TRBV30 TGTGCCTGGAATTCAGGACAGGTCACAGATACGCAGTATTTT CAWNSGQVTDTQYF
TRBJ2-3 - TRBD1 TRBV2 TGTGCCAGCAGGCACCGGACAGGGGGCCGCACAGATACGCAGTATTTT CASRHRTGGRTDTQYF
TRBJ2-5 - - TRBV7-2 TGTGCCAGCAGCTCTAGGGGGCAAGAGACCCAGTACTTC CASSSRGQETQYF
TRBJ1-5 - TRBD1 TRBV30 TGTGCCTGGAGTAAGGGGGCCGATCAGCCCCAGCATTTT CAWSKGADQPQHF
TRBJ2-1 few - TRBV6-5 TGTGCCAGCAGCCGAACTAGCAATGAGCAGTTCTTC CASSRTSNEQFF
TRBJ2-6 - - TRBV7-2 TGTGCCAGCAACCAGGGGCCCCGGTCTGGGGCCAACGTCCTGACTTTC CASNQGPRSGANVLTF
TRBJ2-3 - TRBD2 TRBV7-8 TGTGCCAGCAGCTTGCCGGGGGGAACAGATACGCAGTATTTT CASSLPGGTDTQYF
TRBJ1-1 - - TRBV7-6 TGTGCCAGCAGAGCACTTTTTTCGAACACTGAAGCTTTCTTT CASRALFSNTEAFF
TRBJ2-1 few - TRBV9 TGTGCCAGCAGCGTAAGAATCGGGACGGGATACAATGAGCAGTTCTTC CASSVRIGTGYNEQFF
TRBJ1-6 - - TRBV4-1 TGCGCCAGCAGCCAAGTCCTGGCAGGGGCTAATAATTCACCCCTCCACTTT CASSQVLAGANNSPLHF
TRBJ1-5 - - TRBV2 TGTGCCAGCAGTGGTTCGCACAGGGACCTTCAGCCCCAGCATTTT CASSGSHRDLQPQHF
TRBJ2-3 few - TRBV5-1 TGCGCCAGCAGCTTCCGACAGAGCACAGATACGCAGTATTTT CASSFRQSTDTQYF
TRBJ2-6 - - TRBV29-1 TGCAGCGTTGCTGCACCTAAAGGCTCTGGGGCCAACGTCCTGACTTTC CSVAAPKGSGANVLTF
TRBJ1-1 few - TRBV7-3 TGTGCCAGCAGCTTACGGTCACCTTTGACAGGCGGCGAAGCTTTCTTT CASSLRSPLTGGEAFF
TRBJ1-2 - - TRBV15 TGTGCCACCAGCAGAGCGGCGGGGACGGCCTTTCCTTATGGCTACACCTTC CATSRAAGTAFPYGYTF
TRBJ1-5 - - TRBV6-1 TGTGCCAGCAGTGAGTCGGGTTATAGCAATCAGCCCCAGCATTTT CASSESGYSNQPQHF
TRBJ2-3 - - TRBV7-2 TGTGCCAGCAGCTTAGCGGGCGGGAGCACAGATACGCAGTATTTT CASSLAGGSTDTQYF
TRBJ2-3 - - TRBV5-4 TGTGCCAGCAGCGCACTGGGGTTCGGCACAGATACGCAGTATTTT CASSALGFGTDTQYF
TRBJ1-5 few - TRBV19 TGTGCCAGTTCTTCCTCCAGCAATCAGCCCCAGCATTTT CASSSSSNQPQHF
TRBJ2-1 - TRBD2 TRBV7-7 TGTGCTAGCAGTCTTAGCGGGAGCCGTAATGAGCAGTTCTTC CASSLSGSRNEQFF